Only a few counts were recorded for the clone carrying this T cell receptor (beta chain). Its antigen remains unidentified. This record belongs to a study of early T cells in non-severe SARS-CoV-2 infection. Study as a whole: Sequencing of bulk RNA from unsorted whole blood was done, without chain pairing. Whole-study findings and limits: Anti-spike CD8 specificities were favored by VDJdb matching, whose results missed private and CD4 specificities.

The V end lost 3 bases, the J end lost 0 bases, and 10 bases lay between the germline ends. The CDR3 is 14 amino acids. In germline, CDR1 is SGDLS, CDR2 YYNGEE. In the library, individual cDNA molecules carried attached unique molecular identifiers. TCRdb fed the 5' RACE reads into MiXCR, producing one record per CDR3 protein. The sample records fewer than 35,000 distinct CDR3 sequences, 6.6% being singletons. The source of this sequence is an adult who was a healthcare worker with PCR-confirmed SARS-CoV-2 infection or an uninfected control (not recorded which). The sample taken for sequencing was whole blood. The rearrangement joins TRBV9 to TRBJ2-7; D not certain. The CDR3 loop reads CASSGTNSSYEQYF. CDR3 sequence (DNA): TGTGCCAGCAGCGGGACCAATAGCTCCTACGAGCAGTACTTC.